This TCR beta chain was recorded in a study of T cells after yellow fever vaccination. The V and J ends lost 1 base and 4 bases, in that order; junction bases with no gene match: 6. The CDR3 extends over 16 amino acids. Germline assignment: CDR1 SGHVS and CDR2 FQNEAQ. TCRdb reanalysed the 5' RACE reads using MiXCR and keeps one entry per CDR3 protein. The repertoire holds about 340,000 distinct CDR3 sequences, under 15% seen once, with 2.5% to 4% in the top ten. The sequence derives from a man aged 18 to 35 who received the YFV17D yellow fever vaccine. This chain links TRBV7-8 with TRBJ2-1; TRBD2 matches 8 bases. Sequencing was performed on CD4+ T cells sorted from PBMCs, taken 15 days after the yellow fever booster vaccination. As DNA, the CDR3 is TGTGCCAGCAGCTTAGAATTGCAGCGGGGGTACAATGAGCAGTTCTTC. Translation: CASSLELQRGYNEQFF.